This paragraph reports one T cell receptor beta chain. Its antigen is unknown. The time point is: blood 2 weeks post-SBRT. Treatment specified: 15 Gy SBRT to primary tumor, nephrectomy 4 weeks later. The tumor was a clear cell renal cell carcinoma. This entry comes from a study of radiation and T cells in renal cell carcinoma. Study outcomes and limitations: From baseline, blood top tumor clonotypes peaked at 2 weeks post-radiation.

Here immunoSEQ multiplex PCR was the method, and the copy in TCRdb shows in-frame clones only, minus some. The table includes around 130,000 clones, around 89% detected once. Germline V gene data show CDR1 as SGHAT and CDR2 as FQNNGV. The V end lost 8 bases, the J end lost 5 bases, and 12 bases lay between the germline ends. This CDR3 spans 12 amino acids. The rearrangement links TRBV11-2 to TRBJ2-5; D unresolved. The TCR sequence derives from a woman aged 70-85 years with renal cell carcinoma. Sequenced here: blood, sampled from a patient whose treatment included radiotherapy and nephrectomy. The CDR3 sequence is CASGLLGETQYF. The CDR3 bases are TGTGCCAGCGGGCTATTGGGGGAGACCCAGTACTTC.